This T cell receptor beta chain emerged from a study of T cell clusters in autoimmune cytopenias. TRB was amplified by touch-down multiplex PCR, primer pools A and B combined. One entry per CDR3 protein, without DNA, is what TCRdb gives after re-calling the multiplex PCR reads. The sample features a few thousand distinct CDR3 sequences, with about 16% in its top ten. The CDR3 has 17 residues. Germline V gives CDR1 LNHDA, CDR2 SQIVND (reference sequence). Roughly 38,000 genome equivalents of blood DNA were amplified for TRB. The specimen was peripheral blood. The rearrangement joins TRBV19 to TRBJ1-5; no DNA is available, so the TRBD1 call from TCRdb remains unchecked. This receptor was identified in a human donor with an autoimmune cytopenia or autoimmune hepatitis (not recorded which). CDR3: CASSLRTGGLIGQPQHF.